The present T cell receptor beta chain was sequenced within a study of blood T cell repertoires in COVID-19 (dated by TCRdb to 2018 to 2021). As for the study more broadly: The collaborator samples originated in the United States, Italy and Spain and spanned the acute and convalescent phases of COVID-19. The prospective study material was composed of cDNA or gDNA derived from T cells, B-cell-depleted T cells, or PBMCs. Deeply sampled blood TCRbeta repertoires from subjects exposed to, actively infected with, or recovered from COVID-19 were included in the dataset. The repertoires were made available in a free public database intended to serve as a resource for research on the immune response to SARS-CoV-2. The samples were drawn from the first 160 participants of the ongoing ImmuneRACE study and from 1,254 subjects provided by 6 global collaborators. A de-identified subject ID, COVID-19 status, age in years and sex were almost always included in the sample metadata. HLA class I and class II types, where available, came from metadata supplied by the sample provider rather than from assay-based typing. The research as a whole found: The amount of clinical and demographic metadata varied by source and participant and was provided uncurated.

TCRbeta CDR3 regions were amplified from genomic DNA using the immunoSEQ Assay, a bias-controlled multiplex PCR. Per the original workflow: Nucleated cell counts per sample were estimated from amplification of reference gene primers within the assay. To quantify the absolute abundance of each unique TCRbeta CDR3 rearrangement, sequence reads were collapsed and filtered. For each sample, productive Simpson clonality was calculated as the square root of Simpson's diversity index over productive rearrangements. TCRdb limited this immuneACCESS table to in-frame rearrangements with V and J called. A share of clones is missing; checked studies link under half to unresolved V genes, and the rest is unexplained. D and trimming come from the DNA, and the V and J calls and clone size come from that table. Recorded for this sample are about 230,000 clones; approximately 88% of them occurred a single time. About 2.5% of the sample goes to the ten largest clones.

To note about this clone: Its recognized antigen is unknown. No much larger clone is present one base from it, and per-base qualities are unavailable.

The germline V gene (reference sequence) sets CDR1 to LGHDT and CDR2 to YNNKEL. V was cut back by 0 bases and J by 5 bases, leaving a gap of 11 bases between them. The CDR3 runs 15 residues from the cysteine to the phenylalanine. The DNA shown is the 45-base CDR3, in frame from base 1. Participants in the prospective study were aged roughly 18 to 89 years, lived in over 20 United States geographic areas, and enrolled through a virtual design. Cohort assignment in the prospective study relied on participant-reported clinical history from a screening survey and a study questionnaire. In the prospective study, whole blood, serum and a nasopharyngeal or oropharyngeal swab were collected from each participant by mobile phlebotomists. Participants in the prospective study had the option to provide additional blood draws and questionnaires over an approximately 2-month period. Prospective study blood samples were shipped either frozen or at room temperature before DNA extraction.

This chain is built from TRBV3-1 (or the pseudogene TRBV3-2) and TRBJ2-1; no D segment can be confidently identified. Specimen: PBMCs or T cells enriched from blood (not recorded which). This receptor was taken from a woman between 35 and 50 years old with acute COVID-19. For the CDR3, the sequence is CASSQEPRWNNEQFF. In nucleotide form, the sequence is TGTGCCAGCAGCCAAGAGCCTAGATGGAACAATGAGCAGTTCTTC.